This note documents a single TCR beta chain sequence. The antigen remains unidentified. The data derive from a study of shared clonotypes between healthy human individuals. Libraries were prepared by immunoSEQ multiplex PCR; TCRdb keeps only in-frame clonotypes and omits some of them. The sample records fewer than 2.5 million clones, approximately 93% being singletons. The germline gives CDR1 SEHNR, CDR2 FQNEAQ (reference sequence). This CDR3 contains 14 residues. The V and J ends lost 5 bases and 6 bases, in that order; junction bases with no gene match: 9. Whole-study results and caveats: Rarefaction showed sorted-subset sequencing was incomplete despite large depth. Several donors had 5% to 6.5% of their naive CD4 clonotypes in common.

The rearrangement joins TRBV7-9 to TRBJ1-2, with 7 positions matching TRBD1. The material sequenced was naive CD4+ T cells from PBMCs. Subset given: CD45RA+ positively selected. The sequence was collected from a young man in good health. Some clones in this sample may be carry-over from other donors' samples. The CDR3 bases are TGTGCCAGCAGCCCGCGACAGGGCCGGAATGGCTACACCTTC. As protein: CASSPRQGRNGYTF.